This T cell receptor (beta chain) was identified during a study of blood T cell repertoires in COVID-19. Overall study context: Some COVID-19 samples were acute and others convalescent; all came from the United States, Italy and Spain. PBMCs, B-cell-depleted T cells, or T cells provided the cDNA or gDNA that made up the material.

Profiled with immunoSEQ multiplex PCR; TCRdb holds only in-frame clones, not every one. The sample carries 150,000 to 200,000 clones, 80% to 90% recorded once. The source is a man in his 70s with active or convalescent COVID-19. The sequenced sample was peripheral blood.

The CDR3 nucleotides are TGTGCCAGTAGTATCCCTCGAGCGAACACCGGGGAGCTGTTTTTT. Translation gives CASSIPRANTGELFF. J is TRBJ2-2 and V is TRBV19; D unresolved. This CDR3 is built from 15 residues. CDR1 is LNHDA and CDR2 is SQIVND in the germline V gene (reference sequence). Trimming left V 3 bases short and J 0 bases short, with 8 bases between.